These 3 T cell receptor beta chains were all obtained from the same sample, sequenced in a study of early T cells in non-severe SARS-CoV-2 infection. TCRdb independently ran MiXCR on the 5' RACE reads; one entry per CDR3 protein. The sample contains 80,000 or so distinct CDR3 sequences, about 10% of which appear only once. The sequences come from whole blood, collected at baseline. These TCRs come from an adult who was a healthcare worker with PCR-confirmed SARS-CoV-2 infection or an uninfected control (not recorded which).

The genes are TRBV18 and TRBJ1-5, with 9 bases aligning to TRBD1. Germline values: CDR1 KGHSH, CDR2 LQKENI. The CDR3 is made up of 18 amino acids. V gave up 4 bases and J gave up 3 bases; unmatched junction bases: 13. Written as DNA, the CDR3 is TGTGCCAGCTCACAAGGGCCACCGACAGGGGGTAACAATCAGCCCCAGCATTTT. Amino acids: CASSQGPPTGGNNQPQHF.

The rearrangement uses TRBV7-2 and TRBJ1-3; no reliable D call. Germline loops: CDR1 SGHTA, CDR2 FQGNSA. The V and J ends lost 5 bases and 0 bases respectively, with 11 bases between them. The CDR3 extends over 15 amino acids. The CDR3 coding sequence is TGTGCCAGCAGCCAAAGGTTACACTCTGGAAACACCATATATTTT. It specifies CASSQRLHSGNTIYF.

With regard to this clonotype: Given a much more abundant clone one base away, this may be a read error. This chain links TRBV2 with TRBJ1-6; possibly TRBD1 for D (5 bases). The germline CDR1 and CDR2 sequences are SNHLY and FYNNEI. The CDR3 loop spans 15 amino acids. Trimming removed 6 bases from V and 8 bases from J, with 17 bases in between. The CDR3 spells CASSGAGVGDSPLHF. The CDR3 bases are TGTGCCAGCAGCGGGGCGGGCGTCGGGGATTCACCCCTCCACTTT.